This T cell receptor beta chain was retrieved from a study of CD4 T cells in relation to SARS-CoV-2 and coronaviruses. The unexposed donors gave CD4+ T cells in about 2011-2018, prior to COVID-19. Isolation of CD4+ T cells took place after about eleven days in culture. PBMCs were plated at a few million per well in IL-2-containing medium. Only in-frame clones appear in the TCRdb table, and some are missing; sequencing was by immunoSEQ multiplex PCR. The sample records roughly 31,000 clones, about two thirds being singletons. CDR1 and CDR2 from the germline V gene are SGHVS and FNYEAQ. The ends were cut back, 6 bases at V and 0 bases at J, with 9 bases in the middle. The CDR3 length is 13 residues. About this clone: Its antigen is unidentified.

Source material: CD4+ T cells from PBMCs, cultured in vitro. This sequence joins TRBV7-6 and TRBJ2-7; possibly TRBD1 for D (5 bases). The source of this sequence is a human donor in good health. The CDR3 spells CASSFDSSYEQYF. The DNA of the CDR3 is TGTGCCAGCAGTTTCGACAGCTCCTACGAGCAGTACTTC.